The present T cell receptor (beta chain) was sequenced within a study of post-analysis software for immune sequencing data. Findings and caveats of the study: Patients showed TRBV5-6, TRBV5-1 and TRBV20-1 among a few TRBV segments more frequent than in controls.

As to this clonotype: Its antigen is as yet unknown.

Unique molecular identifiers had been added to the TCR beta cDNA libraries. TCRdb passed the PCR reads through MiXCR, listing each CDR3 protein once. The sample has approximately 630,000 distinct CDR3 sequences, more than 50% seen once. The ends lost 2 bases at V and 1 base at J; junction bases unmatched: 5. The CDR3 consists of 17 residues. The germline gives CDR1 MNHEY, CDR2 SMNVEV (reference sequence). The receptor was derived from a girl between 2 and 10 years old with multiple sclerosis. The V call is TRBV27, the J call TRBJ1-6, with 7 bases identical to TRBD1. Sequencing was performed on blood. The CDR3 is CASSLRGRRSYNSPLHF. The CDR3 DNA is TGTGCCAGCAGTTTAAGGGGGCGCCGGTCCTATAATTCACCCCTCCACTTT.